This T cell receptor (beta chain) was recorded in a study of cytomegalovirus exposure and HLA in healthy donors. Trimming shortened V by 4 bases and J by 2 bases, and 22 bases separated the two germline ends. There are 18 residues in the CDR3. The germline V gene has CDR1 LGHNA and CDR2 YNFKEQ. The study ran its PCR with 60 Vbeta and 13 Jbeta primers. Repertoires were generated with immunoSEQ multiplex PCR, while TCRdb's copy carries only in-frame clones and drops some. Among about 160,000 clones listed, approximately 70% were seen once. Sequences were obtained from PBMCs. The TCR originated in a man in his forties or fifties in good health and CMV-seropositive. This chain joins TRBV4-2 and TRBJ2-3; D might be TRBD2 (5 bases). CDR3 loop: CASSPKVASRSFTDTQYF. DNA of the CDR3: TGTGCCAGCAGCCCTAAGGTGGCTAGCCGATCATTCACAGATACGCAGTATTTT.